This is a list of T cell receptor beta chains from one sample in a study of blood T cell repertoires in COVID-19. Measured with immunoSEQ multiplex PCR; TCRdb has only the in-frame clones, and not every one. The sample carries a few hundred thousand clones, 85% to 90% recorded once. Sequencing was performed on peripheral blood. Receptors originate from a woman aged 50 to 65 with COVID-19, enrolled during active disease. CDR3s include the opening cysteine and the closing phenylalanine or tryptophan. A D gene is named only where the DNA matches it firmly. Clone size is shown for a subset of rows, as once, few, many or a class of expanded clone.

CDR3nt	CDR3aa	abundance	v_gene	j_gene	d_gene
TGTGCCAGCTCCCTAGCACCCGGCACCATATATTTT	CASSLAPGTIYF	NA	TRBV12-3/TRBV12-4	TRBJ1-3	NA
TGTGCCAGCAGCTTGAGTACAGGGAAAGATACGCAGTATTTT	CASSLSTGKDTQYF	few	TRBV5-4	TRBJ2-3	NA
TGTGCCAGCAGTGAAGCGCGAACAGGGAGCATTAATTCACCCCTCCACTTT	CASSEARTGSINSPLHF	NA	TRBV2	TRBJ1-6	NA
TGCGCCAGCAGCTTTAAAGCGGGGGGGCCGGGCACCGGGGAGCTGTTTTTT	CASSFKAGGPGTGELFF	few	TRBV5-1	TRBJ2-2	TRBD2
TGTGCCAGCAGCTCCATGGGACAGCCCTCCTACGAGCAGTACTTC	CASSSMGQPSYEQYF	NA	TRBV7-9	TRBJ2-7	TRBD1
TGTGCCAGTAGTACTAGGCGGACCGGGGGGGACACAGATACGCAGTATTTT	CASSTRRTGGDTDTQYF	NA	TRBV19	TRBJ2-3	TRBD2
TGTGCCAGCAGCCGAACAGAGGCGGGACTGAGGACCCAGTACTTC	CASSRTEAGLRTQYF	NA	TRBV5-5	TRBJ2-5	NA
TGTGCCAGCAGCCAAGAGGGACTAGCGGGGGGCAAAAACGGGGAGCTGTTTTTT	CASSQEGLAGGKNGELFF	NA	TRBV4-2	TRBJ2-2	TRBD2
TGTGCCAGCAGTGAAGGTCAGGTAGAGACCCAGTACTTC	CASSEGQVETQYF	NA	TRBV6-1	TRBJ2-5	NA
TGTGCCAGCAGTTTAAATAGGATCGGAGACATTCAGTACTTC	CASSLNRIGDIQYF	few	TRBV11-3	TRBJ2-4	NA
TGTGCCAGCAGCCCCGAGGGACAGGGGGCTGCCTATGGCTACACCTTC	CASSPEGQGAAYGYTF	NA	TRBV5-4	TRBJ1-2	TRBD1
TGTGCCAGCACCTCCTCGGGGGGTGTTCGAGGCTACACCTTC	CASTSSGGVRGYTF	NA	TRBV11-2	TRBJ1-2	NA
TGTGCCAGTAGTCTACAGGTCCTCTATGGCTACACCTTC	CASSLQVLYGYTF	NA	TRBV19	TRBJ1-2	NA
TGTGCCAGCAGTCCCCCGACAGGGGCCTATGGCTACACCTTC	CASSPPTGAYGYTF	NA	TRBV28	TRBJ1-2	TRBD1
TGCGCCAGCAGCTACGACCTGAACAGGGTGGATGGCTACACCTTC	CASSYDLNRVDGYTF	NA	TRBV5-1	TRBJ1-2	NA
TGTGCCAGCAGCCAGGGGACAGGGGGCAATCAGCCCCAGCATTTT	CASSQGTGGNQPQHF	NA	TRBV3-1/TRBV3-2	TRBJ1-5	TRBD1
TGTGCCAGCAGTGAGGGACGGGACTTTTACTTC	CASSEGRDFYF	NA	TRBV6-2/TRBV6-3	TRBJ2-7	NA
TGCAGTGCTAGTACAGGGGGCTTAAGGCCCCAGCATTTT	CSASTGGLRPQHF	NA	TRBV20-1	TRBJ1-5	TRBD1
TGTGCCAGTACCCCTACAGGGTCCTATGGCTACACCTTC	CASTPTGSYGYTF	NA	TRBV19	TRBJ1-2	NA
TGTGCCAGCCGGGGACAGGCTGTCTCTGGGGCCAACGTCCTGACTTTC	CASRGQAVSGANVLTF	NA	TRBV7-9	TRBJ2-6	TRBD1
TGTGCCAGCAGCCAAGGGAGGCTAGCGCGGAAAGTGGGTACGCAGTATTTT	CASSQGRLARKVGTQYF	NA	TRBV3-1/TRBV3-2	TRBJ2-3	NA
TGTGCCAGCAGTTATAAGGGGGCGTCTTACAATGAGCAGTTCTTC	CASSYKGASYNEQFF	once	TRBV6-6	TRBJ2-1	TRBD1
TGTGCCAGTAGTATTGCGGGCGGTTCCTACGAGCAGTACTTC	CASSIAGGSYEQYF	NA	TRBV19	TRBJ2-7	NA
TGTGCCAGCAGCTTGGGCGGCTATGGCTACACCTTC	CASSLGGYGYTF	NA	TRBV5-6	TRBJ1-2	NA
TGTGCCAGCAGCCCGACCGGGACAGGGAAAGAGACCCAGTACTTC	CASSPTGTGKETQYF	NA	TRBV5-4	TRBJ2-5	TRBD1
TGTGCCAGCAGCCAGGGTTACGGACAGGGGGCGCGTTCCGGGGAGCTGTTTTTT	CASSQGYGQGARSGELFF	NA	TRBV3-1/TRBV3-2	TRBJ2-2	TRBD1
TGTGCCACCAGCGGGAGGGACGGACGGGGCCCAGATACGCAGTATTTT	CATSGRDGRGPDTQYF	NA	TRBV15	TRBJ2-3	TRBD2
TGTGCCAGCAGTTTACTCGGGACTATTGGTGAGCAGTTCTTC	CASSLLGTIGEQFF	NA	TRBV28	TRBJ2-1	TRBD2
TGTGCCAGCAGCTTGTCTAGCGGGGGGACCGGGGAGCTGTTTTTT	CASSLSSGGTGELFF	NA	TRBV5-4	TRBJ2-2	TRBD2
TGTGCCAGCAGCTTATCGATGGGGGGGGAGCAGTACTTC	CASSLSMGGEQYF	NA	TRBV7-2	TRBJ2-7	TRBD2
TGTGCCATCGGAGCCACCCCAAACTATGGCTACACCTTC	CAIGATPNYGYTF	NA	TRBV6-5	TRBJ1-2	NA
TGTGCCAGCAGCTTAGCCTCGAGCTCCTACAATGAGCAGTTCTTC	CASSLASSSYNEQFF	once	TRBV11-2	TRBJ2-1	NA
TGTGCCAGCAGCTTACGGAGGACTTCTGGAGCCAACGTCCTGACTTTC	CASSLRRTSGANVLTF	once	TRBV13	TRBJ2-6	NA
TGCGCCAGCATGGGACAGGGTAGCGACGAGCAGTACTTC	CASMGQGSDEQYF	NA	TRBV5-1	TRBJ2-7	TRBD1
TGTGCCATCAGTGGAATAGCGGGGAACACAGATACGCAGTATTTT	CAISGIAGNTDTQYF	NA	TRBV10-3	TRBJ2-3	TRBD2
TGTGCCAGCAGTGAAGTCTGGCAGGCTTTAGGGGTTGTCACTGAAGCTTTCTTT	CASSEVWQALGVVTEAFF	NA	TRBV6-1	TRBJ1-1	NA
TGTGCCAGCAGCCGGGGGACAGGGGTAGGGAATCAGCCCCAGCATTTT	CASSRGTGVGNQPQHF	NA	TRBV3-1/TRBV3-2	TRBJ1-5	TRBD1
TGCGCCAGCAGCCTCGACAGTAGGGGAAACACCATATATTTT	CASSLDSRGNTIYF	NA	TRBV5-1	TRBJ1-3	NA
TGTGCCAGCAGCGGGGGGACAGGCGTCACCTTTAATGAAAAACTGTTTTTT	CASSGGTGVTFNEKLFF	NA	TRBV5-8	TRBJ1-4	TRBD1
TGTGCCAGCAGTTACTCGTATAATAGCAATCAGCCCCAGCATTTT	CASSYSYNSNQPQHF	once	TRBV6-5	TRBJ1-5	NA
TGTGCCAGCAGCCCAGGGGGCAACGGCTACACCTTC	CASSPGGNGYTF	few	TRBV11-3	TRBJ1-2	TRBD1
TGCAGCGTTGGGGACAGGGATCAGCCCCAGCATTTT	CSVGDRDQPQHF	once	TRBV29-1	TRBJ1-5	TRBD1
TGTGCCTGTGAAGGGGGCGGGAATCAGCCCCAGCATTTT	CACEGGGNQPQHF	NA	TRBV30	TRBJ1-5	TRBD1
TGTGCCAGCAGCCGGAGCGGGTGGGAGACCCAGTACTTC	CASSRSGWETQYF	NA	TRBV7-7	TRBJ2-5	NA
TGTGCCAGCAGCCTGGGGGGGGTTGGAGATACGCAGTATTTT	CASSLGGVGDTQYF	NA	TRBV7-2	TRBJ2-3	TRBD2